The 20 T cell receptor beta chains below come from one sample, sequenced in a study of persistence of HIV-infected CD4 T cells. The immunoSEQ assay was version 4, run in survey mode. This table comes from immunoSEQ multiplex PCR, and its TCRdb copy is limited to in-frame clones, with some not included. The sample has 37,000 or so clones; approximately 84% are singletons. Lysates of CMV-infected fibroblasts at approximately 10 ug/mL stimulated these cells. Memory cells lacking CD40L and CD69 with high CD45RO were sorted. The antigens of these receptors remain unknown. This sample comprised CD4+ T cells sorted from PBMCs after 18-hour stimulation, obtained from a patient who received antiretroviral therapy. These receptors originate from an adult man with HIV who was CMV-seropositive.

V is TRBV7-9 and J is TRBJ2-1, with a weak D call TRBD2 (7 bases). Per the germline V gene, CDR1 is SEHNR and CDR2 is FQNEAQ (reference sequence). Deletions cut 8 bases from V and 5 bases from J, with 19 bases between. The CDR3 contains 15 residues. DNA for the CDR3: TGTGCCAGCGCGAATCTTGGGGGGGGCCACAATGAGCAGTTCTTC. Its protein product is CASANLGGGHNEQFF.

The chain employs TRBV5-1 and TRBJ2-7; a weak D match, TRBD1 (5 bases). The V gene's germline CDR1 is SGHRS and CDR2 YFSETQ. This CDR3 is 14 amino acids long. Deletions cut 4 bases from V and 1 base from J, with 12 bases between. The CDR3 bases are TGCGCCAGCAGCCCAGGGCCCTCATCCTACGAGCAGTACTTC. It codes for CASSPGPSSYEQYF. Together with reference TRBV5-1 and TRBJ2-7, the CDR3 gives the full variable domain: KAGVTQTPRYLIKTRGQQVTLSCSPISGHRSVSWYQQTPGQGLQFLFEYFSETQRNKGNFPGRFSGRQFSNSRSEMNVSTLELGDSALYLCASSPGPSSYEQYFGPGTRLTVT.

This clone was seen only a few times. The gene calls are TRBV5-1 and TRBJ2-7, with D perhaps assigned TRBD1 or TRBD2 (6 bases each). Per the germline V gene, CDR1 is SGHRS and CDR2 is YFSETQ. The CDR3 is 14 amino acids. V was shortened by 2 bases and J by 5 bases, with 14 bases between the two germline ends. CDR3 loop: CASSFGGVGNEQYF. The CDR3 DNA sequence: TGCGCCAGCAGCTTCGGGGGCGTGGGCAACGAGCAGTACTTC. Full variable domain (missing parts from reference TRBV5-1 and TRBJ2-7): KAGVTQTPRYLIKTRGQQVTLSCSPISGHRSVSWYQQTPGQGLQFLFEYFSETQRNKGNFPGRFSGRQFSNSRSEMNVSTLELGDSALYLCASSFGGVGNEQYFGPGTRLTVT.

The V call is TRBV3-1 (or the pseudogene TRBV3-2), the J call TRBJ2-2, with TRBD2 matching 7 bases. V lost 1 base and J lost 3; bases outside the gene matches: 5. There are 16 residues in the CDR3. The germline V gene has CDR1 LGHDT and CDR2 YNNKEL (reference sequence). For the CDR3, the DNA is TGTGCCAGCAGCCAAGGCGGGGGACCTCACACCGGGGAGCTGTTTTTT. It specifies CASSQGGGPHTGELFF.

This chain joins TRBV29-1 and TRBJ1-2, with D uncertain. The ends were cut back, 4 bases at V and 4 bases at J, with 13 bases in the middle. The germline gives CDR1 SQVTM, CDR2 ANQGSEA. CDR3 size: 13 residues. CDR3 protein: CSVVGRRTYGYTF. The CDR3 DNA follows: TGCAGCGTTGTAGGCAGGAGGACCTATGGCTACACCTTC.

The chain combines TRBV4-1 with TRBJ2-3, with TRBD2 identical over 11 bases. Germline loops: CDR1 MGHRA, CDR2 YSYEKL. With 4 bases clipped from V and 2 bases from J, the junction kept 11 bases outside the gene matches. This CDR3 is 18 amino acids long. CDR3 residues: CASSPQRSSGGNTDTQYF. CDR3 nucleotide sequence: TGCGCCAGCAGCCCCCAGAGGTCTAGCGGGGGGAACACAGATACGCAGTATTTT.

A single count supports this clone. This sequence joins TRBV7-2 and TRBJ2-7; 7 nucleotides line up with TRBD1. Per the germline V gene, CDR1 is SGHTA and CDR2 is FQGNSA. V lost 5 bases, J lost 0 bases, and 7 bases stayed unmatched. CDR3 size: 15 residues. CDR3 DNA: TGTGCCAGCAGCCCTGGACAGGCGTTCTCCTACGAGCAGTACTTC. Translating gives CASSPGQAFSYEQYF.

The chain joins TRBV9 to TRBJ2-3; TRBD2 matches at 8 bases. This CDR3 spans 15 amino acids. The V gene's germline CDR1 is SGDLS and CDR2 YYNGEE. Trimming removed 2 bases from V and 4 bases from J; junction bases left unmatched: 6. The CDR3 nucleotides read TGTGCCAGCAGCGTTGGCGGGGGGTCCCCAGATACGCAGTATTTT. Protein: CASSVGGGSPDTQYF.

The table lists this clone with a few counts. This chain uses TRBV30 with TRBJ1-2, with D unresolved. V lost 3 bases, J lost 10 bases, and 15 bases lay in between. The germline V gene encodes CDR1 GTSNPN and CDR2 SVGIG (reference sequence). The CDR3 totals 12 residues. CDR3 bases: TGTGCCTGGAGCCGAGAATGGACGGACTACACCTTC. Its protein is CAWSREWTDYTF.

The CDR3 sequence: CASSDNIYGYTF. CDR3 DNA sequence: TGTGCCAGCAGCGATAACATTTATGGCTACACCTTC. The chain has TRBV6-2 or TRBV6-3 and TRBJ1-2, with unresolved D. CDR1 MNHEY and CDR2 SVGEGT come from the germline V gene. Deletions cut 6 bases from V and 5 bases from J, with 10 bases between. The CDR3 is made up of 12 amino acids.

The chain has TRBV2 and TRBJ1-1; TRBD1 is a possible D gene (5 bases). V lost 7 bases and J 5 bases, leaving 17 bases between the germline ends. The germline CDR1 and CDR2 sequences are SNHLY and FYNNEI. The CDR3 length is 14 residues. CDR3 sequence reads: CASNEGPPRTEAFF. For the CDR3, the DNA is TGTGCCAGCAACGAGGGGCCGCCGCGGACTGAAGCTTTCTTT. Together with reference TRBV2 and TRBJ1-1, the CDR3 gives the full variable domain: EPEVTQTPSHQVTQMGQEVILRCVPISNHLYFYWYRQILGQKVEFLVSFYNNEISEKSEIFDDQFSVERPDGSNFTLKIRSTKLEDSAMYFCASNEGPPRTEAFFGQGTRLTVV.

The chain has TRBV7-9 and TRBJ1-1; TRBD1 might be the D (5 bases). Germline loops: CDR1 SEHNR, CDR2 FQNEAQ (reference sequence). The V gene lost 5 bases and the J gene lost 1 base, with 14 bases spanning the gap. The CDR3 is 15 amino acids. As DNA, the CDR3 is TGTGCCAGCAGCGCGGGGACCCCTTGGAACACTGAAGCTTTCTTT. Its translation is CASSAGTPWNTEAFF.

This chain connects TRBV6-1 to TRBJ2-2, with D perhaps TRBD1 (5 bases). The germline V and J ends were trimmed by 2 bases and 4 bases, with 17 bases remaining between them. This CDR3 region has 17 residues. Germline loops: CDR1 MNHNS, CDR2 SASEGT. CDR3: CASSESWGLALTGELFF. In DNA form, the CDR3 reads TGTGCCAGCAGTGAAAGTTGGGGCCTGGCCCTCACCGGGGAGCTGTTTTTT.

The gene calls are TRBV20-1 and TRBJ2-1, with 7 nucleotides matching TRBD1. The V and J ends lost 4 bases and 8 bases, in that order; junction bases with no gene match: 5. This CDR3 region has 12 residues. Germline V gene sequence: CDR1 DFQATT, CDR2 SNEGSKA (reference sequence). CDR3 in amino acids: CSANDRVDEQFF. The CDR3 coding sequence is TGCAGTGCTAATGACAGGGTGGATGAGCAGTTCTTC.

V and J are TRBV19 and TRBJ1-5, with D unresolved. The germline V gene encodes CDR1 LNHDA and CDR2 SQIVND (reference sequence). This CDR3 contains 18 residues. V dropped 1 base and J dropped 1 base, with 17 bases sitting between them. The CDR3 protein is CASSIAISGLGSNQPQHF. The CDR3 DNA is TGTGCCAGTAGTATAGCTATTTCCGGCCTCGGCAGCAATCAGCCCCAGCATTTT.

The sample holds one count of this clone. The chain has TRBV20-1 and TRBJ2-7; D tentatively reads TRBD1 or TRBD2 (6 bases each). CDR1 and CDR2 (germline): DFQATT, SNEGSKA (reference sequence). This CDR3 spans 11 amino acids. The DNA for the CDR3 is TGCTCACTTAGGGGGGTGGGGGAGCAGTACTTC. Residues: CSLRGVGEQYF.

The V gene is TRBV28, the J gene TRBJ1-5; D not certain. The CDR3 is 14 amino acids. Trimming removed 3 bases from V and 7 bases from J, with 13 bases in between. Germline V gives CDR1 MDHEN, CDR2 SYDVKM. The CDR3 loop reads CASSLENLGQPQHF. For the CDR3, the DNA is TGTGCCAGCAGTTTGGAGAACCTGGGGCAGCCCCAGCATTTT.

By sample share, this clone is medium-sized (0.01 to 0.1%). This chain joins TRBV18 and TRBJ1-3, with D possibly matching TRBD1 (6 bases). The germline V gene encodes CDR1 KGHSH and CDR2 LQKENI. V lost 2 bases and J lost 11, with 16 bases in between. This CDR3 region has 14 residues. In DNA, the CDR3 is TGTGCCAGCTCACCAGATACAGGGTTGGTTGCCATATATTTT. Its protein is CASSPDTGLVAIYF.

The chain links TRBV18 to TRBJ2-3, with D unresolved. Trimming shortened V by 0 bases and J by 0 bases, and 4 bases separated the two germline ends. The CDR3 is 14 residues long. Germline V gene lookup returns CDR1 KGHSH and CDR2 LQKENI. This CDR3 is CASSPPASTDTQYF. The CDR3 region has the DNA TGTGCCAGCTCACCACCAGCTAGCACAGATACGCAGTATTTT.

The CDR3 spells CATSRTANTGELFF. The CDR3 DNA is TGTGCCACCTCGAGGACCGCGAACACCGGGGAGCTGTTTTTT. This sequence joins TRBV24-1 and TRBJ2-2; D is undetermined. Per germline, CDR1 KGHDR and CDR2 SFDVKD. The CDR3 consists of 14 residues. V lost 9 bases and J 0 bases, leaving 10 bases between the germline ends.